The 29 T cell receptor beta chains below come from one sample, sequenced in a study of T cells in Graves' hyperthyroidism and ophthalmopathy (dated by TCRdb to the late 2010s). The method behind the library was multiplex PCR. The instrument was an Illumina HiSeq 2000. The TCR beta CDR3 regions were amplified from the RNA transcripts. The TCR CDR3 was subjected to a first round of RT-PCR using the HTBI primer set and the Qiagen OneStep RT-PCR kit. The public reads were reanalyzed by TCRdb: fastp trimming at Q25, MiXCR alignment, in-frame beta chains only. Every CDR3 protein is listed once, alongside the most common genes and DNA of its rows. For this sample there are hundreds of thousands of distinct CDR3 sequences; about 15% appear just once. Around 9.6% of the sample is in the top ten clones. Sequencing was performed on blood. These receptors all stem from a woman under 30 with Graves' hyperthyroidism.

This clonotype was found a few times. The V gene is TRBV7-2, the J gene TRBJ2-1; 12 nucleotides match TRBD2. CDR3 size: 16 residues. V trimming: 5 bases; J trimming: 6 bases; junction bases outside the gene matches: 8. Germline values: CDR1 SGHTA, CDR2 FQGNSA. The CDR3, as DNA: TGTGCCAGCAGCCACCGACTAGCGGGAGTCATCAATGAGCAGTTCTTC. Residues: CASSHRLAGVINEQFF.

This clonotype appeared many times. This rearrangement joins TRBV2 to TRBJ2-7, with 8 bases that match TRBD2. This CDR3 is built from 14 residues. The V and J ends lost 5 bases and 7 bases, in that order; junction bases with no gene match: 10. The germline V gene encodes CDR1 SNHLY and CDR2 FYNNEI. As DNA, the CDR3 is TGTGCCAGCAGTAAGCGGGAGACCTCCTGGGAGCAGTACTTC. It is translated as CASSKRETSWEQYF.

This clonotype was counted many times. The chain combines TRBV2 with TRBJ1-1; D is perhaps TRBD1 (6 bases). The CDR3 sequence is 13 residues long. CDR1 SNHLY and CDR2 FYNNEI come from the germline V gene. V was clipped by 6 bases and J by 1 base, with 9 bases between them. The CDR3 nucleotides are TGTGCCAGCAGATGGGGACAGAACACTGAAGCTTTCTTT. It encodes CASRWGQNTEAFF.

DNA for the CDR3: TGTGCCAGCAGCCCCTACCCCGTCCGGGCAAAAGCTGGGGCCAACGTCCTGACTTTC. This sequence encodes CASSPYPVRAKAGANVLTF. The chain joins TRBV13 to TRBJ2-6; the D is unclear. Germline lookup yields CDR1 PRHDT and CDR2 FYEKMQ (reference sequence). V shed 5 bases and J shed 2 bases, with 22 bases lying between them. The CDR3 runs to 19 residues.

This chain uses TRBV30 with TRBJ2-5; 13 nucleotides line up with TRBD2. Germline loops: CDR1 GTSNPN, CDR2 SVGIG (reference sequence). The CDR3 loop spans 17 amino acids. V was clipped by 0 bases and J by 1 base; unmatched bases: 5. CDR3 amino acids: CAWSVGGLAGLQETQYF. The DNA for the CDR3 is TGTGCCTGGAGTGTAGGGGGACTAGCGGGGCTCCAAGAGACCCAGTACTTC.

The chain has TRBV2 and TRBJ2-1; 7 nucleotides align to TRBD2. This CDR3 is 14 amino acids long. CDR1 and CDR2 from the germline V gene are SNHLY and FYNNEI. V lost 8 bases, J lost 2 bases, and 6 bases stayed unmatched. DNA of the CDR3: TGTGCCAGCTACCGGGACTACCCCTACAATGAGCAGTTCTTC. Its protein is CASYRDYPYNEQFF.

The rearrangement links TRBV7-9 to TRBJ2-7, with TRBD1 matching 10 bases. V gave up 7 bases and J gave up 0 bases; unmatched junction bases: 6. The CDR3 runs 15 residues. Germline V gene sequence: CDR1 SEHNR, CDR2 FQNEAQ (reference sequence). CDR3 sequence (DNA): TGTGCCAGCACCTACGGACAGGGGGGCTCCTACGAGCAGTACTTC. Translating gives CASTYGQGGSYEQYF.

The J gene is TRBJ1-6, the V gene TRBV19; D may be TRBD1 (5 bases). V was shortened by 5 bases and J by 4 bases, with 15 bases between the two germline ends. The CDR3 runs to 16 residues. The germline V gene encodes CDR1 LNHDA and CDR2 SQIVND (reference sequence). CDR3 DNA: TGTGCCAGTAGTCGGCAGGGAGAGATTTATAATTCACCCCTCCACTTT. Translated, it gives CASSRQGEIYNSPLHF.

In its sample, this clonotype was seen many times. This sequence joins TRBV5-6 and TRBJ2-1, with 12 bases lining up with TRBD2. The CDR3 is made up of 16 amino acids. CDR1 and CDR2 from the germline V gene are SGHDT and YYEEEE. V was clipped by 0 bases and J by 4 bases; unmatched bases: 2. The CDR3 reads CASSLGTSGKYNEQFF. CDR3 nucleotide sequence: TGTGCCAGCAGCTTGGGGACTAGCGGGAAGTACAATGAGCAGTTCTTC.

The table lists this clonotype with a few counts. The chain uses TRBV7-9 and TRBJ2-1; D uncertain. The CDR3 runs to 13 residues. Germline lookup yields CDR1 SEHNR and CDR2 FQNEAQ (reference sequence). V was cut by 4 bases and J by 0 bases, with 4 bases left in between. Here the CDR3 reads CASSWSSYNEQFF. The CDR3 nucleotides read TGTGCCAGCAGCTGGAGCTCCTACAATGAGCAGTTCTTC.

There are many counts of this clonotype. The V and J genes are TRBV27 and TRBJ1-1, with a possible D match to TRBD1 (5 bases). CDR3 length: 17 residues. V was shortened by 4 bases and J by 3 bases, with 21 bases between the two germline ends. Looked up from germline, CDR1 is MNHEY and CDR2 is SMNVEV (reference sequence). This CDR3 is CASSSWGGSISYTEAFF. The CDR3 nucleotides read TGTGCCAGCAGTTCCTGGGGGGGAAGTATTAGCTACACTGAAGCTTTCTTT.

Only a few counts were recorded for this clonotype. The rearrangement joins TRBV20-1 to TRBJ2-1; the match to TRBD2 covers 10 bases. From germline, CDR1 is DFQATT and CDR2 SNEGSKA (reference sequence). The length of the CDR3 is 15 residues. The CDR3 DNA follows: TGCAGCGGGGAGCGGGAGGGCCTCTTTGGCAATGAGCAGTTCTTC. Translated: CSGEREGLFGNEQFF.

Ten or more counts support this clonotype. V usage is TRBV24-1 and J usage is TRBJ2-1, with TRBD2 identical over 13 bases. This CDR3 has 17 residues. V was pared by 4 bases and J by 7 bases, with 9 bases of the junction left unmatched. The germline V gene has CDR1 KGHDR and CDR2 SFDVKD. The CDR3: CATSDVAGLAGVNEQFF. CDR3 in DNA: TGTGCCACCAGTGACGTCGCAGGACTAGCGGGAGTGAATGAGCAGTTCTTC.

This clonotype has a count of ten or more. The chain is built from TRBV20-1 and TRBJ2-7, with 10 bases lining up with TRBD2. This CDR3 contains 17 residues. Germline lookup yields CDR1 DFQATT and CDR2 SNEGSKA (reference sequence). Trimming took 3 bases from V and 6 from J; bases not matched to a gene: 17. The CDR3 region is CSASLSSGSFQPSEQYF. The CDR3 coding sequence is TGCAGTGCTAGTTTGTCTAGCGGGAGTTTTCAGCCCTCCGAGCAGTACTTC.

The chain recombines TRBV13 with TRBJ1-1; TRBD1 might be the D (5 bases). Looked up from germline, CDR1 is PRHDT and CDR2 is FYEKMQ (reference sequence). The germline V and J ends were trimmed by 6 bases and 2 bases, with 16 bases remaining between them. There are 15 residues in the CDR3. CDR3 in DNA: TGTGCCAGCAGTCATCCGGGACCACTAAACACTGAAGCTTTCTTT. It translates to CASSHPGPLNTEAFF.

The chain links TRBV7-2 to TRBJ2-3; D call uncertain. The CDR3 totals 14 residues. The germline CDR1 and CDR2 sequences are SGHTA and FQGNSA. Trimming removed 6 bases at V and 4 bases at J, with 14 bases between. As DNA, the CDR3 is TGTGCCAGCAGGACTCCCGTCGGGTCAGATACGCAGTATTTT. Translating it yields CASRTPVGSDTQYF.

The gene calls are TRBV4-3 and TRBJ2-1, with 7 bases that match TRBD2. The closer fit of TRBJ2-7 to the DNA end suggests the J call may be wrong. CDR1 LGHNA and CDR2 YSLEER come from the germline V gene. CDR3 length: 16 residues. The CDR3 DNA follows: TGCGCCAGCAGCCAAGTGGGGGGGAGGGGTAGAAATGAGCAGTACTTC. It yields the protein CASSQVGGRGRNEQYF.

There are many counts of this clonotype. Here the CDR3 DNA reads TGCAGTGCTAGACTAGCGGGAGGGCTCGGCGAGCAGTACTTC. Translating it yields CSARLAGGLGEQYF. The genes are TRBV20-1 and TRBJ2-7, with 12 positions matching TRBD2. The CDR3 sequence is 14 residues long. The germline gives CDR1 DFQATT, CDR2 SNEGSKA (reference sequence). After removal of 2 bases from V and 6 bases from J, the junction contained 5 bases not matched to a gene.

This clonotype was counted ten times or more. The gene calls are TRBV28 and TRBJ1-4; 7 bases fit TRBD1. V lost 6 bases and J lost 4; bases outside the gene matches: 5. Germline CDR1 and CDR2: MDHEN and SYDVKM. This CDR3 has 14 residues. CDR3 bases: TGTGCCAGCAGCTTGACAGGGTTTAATGAAAAACTGTTTTTT. Translating it yields CASSLTGFNEKLFF.

This clonotype was counted ten times or more. The V call is TRBV20-1, the J call TRBJ2-7, with 9 bases fitting TRBD1. V gave up 3 bases and J gave up 7 bases; unmatched junction bases: 16. The CDR3 extends over 16 amino acids. Germline V gene lookup returns CDR1 DFQATT and CDR2 SNEGSKA (reference sequence). The CDR3 spells CSASLRAGTGSREQYF. CDR3 nucleotide sequence: TGCAGTGCTAGCCTGCGGGCCGGGACAGGGTCGCGGGAGCAGTACTTC.

J is TRBJ1-2 and V is TRBV15; D is unresolved. Trimming left V 3 bases short and J 6 bases short, with 20 bases between. The CDR3 covers 16 residues. Germline V gives CDR1 LNHNV, CDR2 YYDKDF (reference sequence). CDR3 amino acids: CATSRDIPGGYNGYTF. The CDR3 nucleotides are TGTGCCACCAGCAGGGATATCCCCGGCGGGTACAATGGCTACACCTTC.

This chain uses TRBV20-1 with TRBJ2-7; weak D call: TRBD2 (6 bases). The length of the CDR3 is 14 residues. Trimming took 1 base from V and 6 from J, leaving 16 bases between them. Germline V gives CDR1 DFQATT, CDR2 SNEGSKA (reference sequence). The CDR3 loop reads CSARGEVKVGEQYF. In DNA, the CDR3 is TGCAGTGCTAGAGGGGAGGTGAAAGTAGGCGAGCAGTACTTC.

This clonotype showed up many times. The rearrangement links TRBV2 to TRBJ2-7; D is uncertain. V was cut by 6 bases and J by 2 bases, with 11 bases left in between. Germline V CDR1 and CDR2: SNHLY, FYNNEI. The CDR3 spans 13 residues. CDR3 sequence: CASSDRYAYEQYF. CDR3 DNA: TGTGCCAGCAGCGACCGCTATGCCTACGAGCAGTACTTC.

A remark on this clonotype: This may come from a read error, since a much larger clone is one base off. V is TRBV30 and J is TRBJ1-6; D not resolved. The germline V gene has CDR1 GTSNPN and CDR2 SVGIG (reference sequence). The CDR3 extends over 14 amino acids. The CDR3 bases are TGTGCCCGGAGTAGGGCCAGAAAAAATTCACCCCTCCACTTT. It translates to CARSRARKNSPLHF.

The rearrangement uses TRBV19 and TRBJ1-2; 8 nucleotides match TRBD1. After removal of 2 bases from V and 3 bases from J, the junction contained 2 bases not matched to a gene. Germline assignment: CDR1 LNHDA and CDR2 SQIVND (reference sequence). This CDR3 is 14 amino acids long. CDR3 in amino acids: CASSIQGADYGYTF. For the CDR3, the DNA is TGTGCCAGTAGTATACAGGGGGCAGACTATGGCTACACCTTC. The variable domain in full, completed from reference TRBV19 and TRBJ1-2, reads DGGITQSPKYLFRKEGQNVTLSCEQNLNHDAMYWYRQDPGQGLRLIYYSQIVNDFQKGDIAEGYSVSREKKESFPLTVTSAQKNPTAFYLCASSIQGADYGYTFGSGTRLTVV.

This chain links TRBV19 with TRBJ2-1, with D hard to call. V lost 6 bases and J lost 6, with 18 bases in between. CDR3 length: 15 residues. CDR1 LNHDA and CDR2 SQIVND come from the germline V gene (reference sequence). The CDR3 DNA sequence: TGTGCCAGTAGCCCAAGATACACGGTAGGCAATGAGCAGTTCTTC. Its translation: CASSPRYTVGNEQFF.

This clonotype has just a few counts. The chain is built from TRBV6-2 or TRBV6-3 and TRBJ2-1; 13 nucleotides agree with TRBD2. The V segment lost 5 bases and the J segment 6 bases; nucleotides outside the gene matches: 4. The CDR3 is made up of 15 amino acids. The germline gives CDR1 MNHEY, CDR2 SVGEGT. The CDR3 region has the DNA TGTGCCAGCAGTGCACTAGCGGGAGGGACCAATGAGCAGTTCTTC. This sequence encodes CASSALAGGTNEQFF.

CDR3: CASSMARDTQYF. The CDR3 DNA reads as TGTGCCAGTAGTATGGCTAGAGATACGCAGTATTTT. This chain links TRBV19 with TRBJ2-3, with D unresolved. The CDR3 extends over 12 amino acids. Trimming removed 3 bases at V and 5 bases at J, with 6 bases between. Looked up from germline, CDR1 is LNHDA and CDR2 is SQIVND (reference sequence).

V gene TRBV24-1 combines with J gene TRBJ1-2, with D perhaps TRBD1 (6 bases). The CDR3 has 14 residues. The germline CDR1 and CDR2 sequences are KGHDR and SFDVKD. Trimming cost V 4 bases and J 5 bases, with 13 bases left between them. The CDR3 DNA follows: TGTGCCACCAGTGAACCCGGACAGATGTATGGCTACACCTTC. Translated, it gives CATSEPGQMYGYTF.